The clone carrying this TCR beta chain was counted many times. Its specificity is not known. This entry comes from a study of T cells after yellow fever vaccination. General observations from the study: There was a possibility that FACS-sorted repertoires contained abundant clonotypes contaminating from the bulk population.

TCRdb redid the calling of the 5' RACE reads with MiXCR, one entry per CDR3 protein. The sample yields about 580,000 distinct CDR3 sequences, around 17% seen once. The CDR3 consists of 13 residues. V shed 8 bases, J shed 1 base, and the junction held 0 bases outside the gene matches. Germline V gene data show CDR1 as LNHNV and CDR2 as YYDKDF (reference sequence). This specimen was PBMCs, taken more than 4 days after the first yellow fever vaccination. V is TRBV15 and J is TRBJ2-2, with TRBD1 matching 8 bases. This TCR came from a man younger than 35 who received the YFV17D yellow fever vaccine. CDR3 sequence (DNA): TGTGCCACCGGGACAGGGAACACCGGGGAGCTGTTTTTT. Protein: CATGTGNTGELFF.